Below, 25 T cell receptor beta chains from the same sample are listed, as sequenced in a study of T cells after yellow fever vaccination (dated by TCRdb to the late 2010s). The sample's treatment or condition label is to be understood as: live attenuated yellow fever vaccine strain. Receptor amplification or capture employed 5' RACE. Sequencing used an Illumina HiSeq 2500. TCRdb reprocessed the public reads (quality trimming at Q25 with fastp, clone calling with MiXCR) and kept in-frame beta chains. A single entry per CDR3 protein holds the most common genes and DNA from its merged rows. The sample has 50,000 or so distinct CDR3 sequences on record, roughly 7.3% of them singletons. The ten largest clones take up 25% to 35% of the sample. The sample consisted of CD8+ T cells sorted from PBMCs, taken less than 18 days after the first yellow fever vaccination. These receptor sequences come from a young man who received the YFV17D yellow fever vaccine.

This clonotype was observed many times. CDR3 sequence: CASSLGTGEYEQYF. In DNA, the CDR3 is TGTGCCAGCAGCTTAGGGACCGGGGAATACGAGCAGTACTTC. This chain links TRBV7-6 with TRBJ2-7, with D perhaps matching TRBD2 (5 bases). The ends were cut back, 1 base at V and 4 bases at J, with 11 bases in the middle. CDR3 size: 14 residues. CDR1 is SGHVS, CDR2 FNYEAQ, per germline.

This clonotype was picked up a small number of times. CDR3 nucleotides: TGCAGCGTTGAAGGACAGGTGGCTTCAGAGACCCAGTACTTC. Its protein product is CSVEGQVASETQYF. The J gene is TRBJ2-5, the V gene TRBV29-1, with a possible D match to TRBD1 (6 bases). Trimming took off 1 base at V and 4 bases at J, with 13 bases between the two ends. Germline CDR1 reads SQVTM; CDR2 reads ANQGSEA. The CDR3 sequence is 14 residues long. Drawing the rest from reference TRBV29-1 and TRBJ2-5, the complete variable domain is SAVISQKPSRDICQRGTSLTIQCQVDSQVTMMFWYRQQPGQSLTLIATANQGSEATYESGFVIDKFPISRPNLTFSTLTVSNMSPEDSSIYLCSVEGQVASETQYFGPGTRLLVL.

This clonotype appeared many times. V and J are TRBV27 and TRBJ2-1; D remains ambiguous. The CDR3 runs to 11 residues. CDR1 is MNHEY, CDR2 SMNVEV, per germline (reference sequence). The V end was cut by 4 bases, the J end by 8 bases, with 6 bases between. The CDR3 DNA sequence: TGTGCCAGCAGTTCCGTCTATGAGCAGTTCTTC. Protein product: CASSSVYEQFF.

This clonotype was seen ten or more times. This chain uses TRBV7-8 with TRBJ2-1; D is perhaps TRBD1 (6 bases). The germline V and J ends were trimmed by 5 bases and 7 bases, with 15 bases remaining between them. From germline, CDR1 is SGHVS and CDR2 FQNEAQ. This CDR3 has 14 residues. Here the CDR3 reads CASSHPQGLNEQFF. Here the CDR3 DNA reads TGTGCCAGCAGCCATCCGCAGGGGCTGAATGAGCAGTTCTTC.

The table lists this clonotype with a few counts. This rearrangement joins TRBV27 to TRBJ2-7; 8 bases map to TRBD1. CDR3 length equals 15 residues. Germline loops: CDR1 MNHEY, CDR2 SMNVEV (reference sequence). Losses at the gene ends were 5 bases for V and 6 bases for J; bases not matched to a gene: 12. The CDR3 here is CASSQSPTGAGEQYF. The CDR3 bases are TGTGCCAGCAGTCAAAGCCCGACAGGGGCGGGCGAGCAGTACTTC.

This rearrangement joins TRBV29-1 to TRBJ1-2; 7 bases line up with TRBD1. V lost 7 bases, J lost 12 bases, and 14 bases stayed unmatched. The CDR3 is 12 amino acids. Germline V CDR1 and CDR2: SQVTM, ANQGSEA. For the CDR3, the DNA is TGCAGCGCCGCGGAACAGGGGAAGGTTAACACCTTC. Protein product: CSAAEQGKVNTF. Variable domain in full (rest from reference TRBV29-1 and TRBJ1-2): SAVISQKPSRDICQRGTSLTIQCQVDSQVTMMFWYRQQPGQSLTLIATANQGSEATYESGFVIDKFPISRPNLTFSTLTVSNMSPEDSSIYLCSAAEQGKVNTFGSGTRLTVV.

The sample holds a few counts of this clonotype. The J gene is TRBJ1-1, the V gene TRBV7-8, with D maybe TRBD1 (6 bases). V was shortened by 5 bases and J by 7 bases, with 11 bases between the two germline ends. CDR1 SGHVS and CDR2 FQNEAQ come from the germline V gene. The CDR3 loop spans 12 amino acids. The CDR3, as DNA: TGTGCCAGCAGCCCCGGACAGATTGAAGCTTTCTTT. Protein product: CASSPGQIEAFF.

This clonotype was seen ten or more times. The J gene is TRBJ2-1, the V gene TRBV5-6; D is uncertain. V lost 0 bases, J lost 9 bases, and 16 bases lay in between. Per germline, CDR1 SGHDT and CDR2 YYEEEE. The CDR3 spans 15 residues. The CDR3 loop reads CASSLGNSRPFEQFF. For the CDR3, the DNA is TGTGCCAGCAGCTTGGGAAACAGCCGCCCGTTTGAGCAGTTCTTC.

This clonotype has ten or more counts. This rearrangement joins TRBV28 to TRBJ2-7; weak D call: TRBD1 (5 bases). With 2 bases removed from V and 6 bases from J, the gap between germline ends came to 14 bases. CDR1 MDHEN and CDR2 SYDVKM come from the germline V gene. CDR3 length equals 14 residues. The CDR3 coding sequence is TGTGCCAGCAGTTTAGGTATAGGGGAAGTCGAGCAGTACGTC. Encoded protein: CASSLGIGEVEQYV.

This clonotype was recorded a few times. This chain joins TRBV15 and TRBJ2-7; D remains ambiguous. Germline V lookup: CDR1 LNHNV, CDR2 YYDKDF (reference sequence). V was clipped by 5 bases and J by 2 bases, with 28 bases between them. The CDR3 loop spans 19 amino acids. The CDR3: CATSAAFSQDQAPTYEQYF. The CDR3 bases are TGTGCCACCAGCGCCGCTTTCTCCCAGGACCAGGCCCCCACCTACGAGCAGTACTTC.

This clonotype was found many times. V and J are TRBV7-9 and TRBJ1-1, with D uncertain. With 6 bases removed from V and 0 bases from J, the gap between germline ends came to 14 bases. Per germline, CDR1 SEHNR and CDR2 FQNEAQ (reference sequence). CDR3 length: 15 residues. The CDR3 protein is CASRIPKALNTEAFF. In DNA, the CDR3 is TGTGCCAGCAGAATCCCTAAAGCCCTGAACACTGAAGCTTTCTTT. The full variable domain, completed using reference TRBV7-9 and TRBJ1-1, is DTGVSQNPRHKITKRGQNVTFRCDPISEHNRLYWYRQTLGQGPEFLTYFQNEAQLEKSRLLSDRFSAERPKGSFSTLEIQRTEQGDSAMYLCASRIPKALNTEAFFGQGTRLTVV.

The table lists this clonotype with many counts. The V gene is TRBV4-1, the J gene TRBJ1-1; TRBD1 aligns across 8 bases. Germline loops: CDR1 MGHRA, CDR2 YSYEKL. The CDR3 extends over 17 amino acids. With 5 bases clipped from V and 5 bases from J, the junction kept 16 bases outside the gene matches. CDR3 sequence (DNA): TGCGCCAGCAGCTTCCAAATTAAGACAGGGGCTAGGACTGAAGCTTTCTTT. Translation: CASSFQIKTGARTEAFF.

This clonotype showed up many times. The genes are TRBV2 and TRBJ2-5; D call uncertain. CDR3 length equals 11 residues. V dropped 5 bases and J dropped 7 bases, with 8 bases sitting between them. Germline V CDR1 and CDR2: SNHLY, FYNNEI. CDR3 region: CASSPTGTQYF. The CDR3 DNA reads as TGTGCCAGCAGTCCCACGGGGACCCAGTACTTC.

This clonotype was seen at least ten times. The V gene is TRBV11-2, the J gene TRBJ1-1; no clear D. Germline V lookup: CDR1 SGHAT, CDR2 FQNNGV. The V gene lost 8 bases and the J gene lost 2 bases, with 3 bases spanning the gap. The CDR3 runs 10 residues. The CDR3 is CASGNTEAFF. CDR3 bases: TGTGCCAGCGGCAACACTGAAGCTTTCTTT.

This clonotype was recorded a few times. The chain recombines TRBV28 with TRBJ2-3, with 7 nucleotides matching TRBD2. Trimming took 3 bases from V and 4 from J; bases not matched to a gene: 1. Germline CDR1 and CDR2: MDHEN and SYDVKM. The CDR3 extends over 13 amino acids. In DNA, the CDR3 is TGTGCCAGCAGTTTGGGAGGGGCAGATACGCAGTATTTT. This sequence encodes CASSLGGADTQYF. The whole variable domain, filled in from reference TRBV28 and TRBJ2-3, reads DVKVTQSSRYLVKRTGEKVFLECVQDMDHENMFWYRQDPGLGLRLIYFSYDVKMKEKGDIPEGYSVSREKKERFSLILESASTNQTSMYLCASSLGGADTQYFGPGTRLTVL.

This clonotype was seen ten or more times. The chain couples TRBV7-9 to TRBJ2-1; D might be TRBD2 (5 bases). The CDR3 runs 14 residues. The germline V gene has CDR1 SEHNR and CDR2 FQNEAQ (reference sequence). Between the trimmed V and J ends, which lost 2 bases and 5 bases, there was a span of 10 bases. CDR3 DNA sequence: TGTGCCAGCAGCTTATCGGGGTTAGACAATGAGCAGTTCTTC. Residues: CASSLSGLDNEQFF.

The table lists this clonotype with many counts. The V call is TRBV6-1, the J call TRBJ2-5; TRBD1 matches at 8 bases. The CDR3 is 13 residues long. CDR1 and CDR2 from the germline V gene are MNHNS and SASEGT. Unmatched junction bases numbered 5, after V lost 6 bases and J lost 5 bases. CDR3 DNA sequence: TGTGCCAGCAGCCACGACAGGGGCGAGACCCAGTACTTC. Protein product: CASSHDRGETQYF.

This clonotype was seen only a few times. The chain links TRBV27 to TRBJ2-1, with a possible D match to TRBD2 (6 bases). This CDR3 region has 15 residues. Germline V CDR1 and CDR2: MNHEY, SMNVEV (reference sequence). With 8 bases removed from V and 0 bases from J, the gap between germline ends came to 14 bases. CDR3 bases: TGTGCCAGCTGGAGGGCCGCTAGCTCCTACAATGAGCAGTTCTTC. Amino acid sequence: CASWRAASSYNEQFF.

This clonotype has a count of ten or more. The rearrangement joins TRBV7-9 to TRBJ1-1; TRBD1 matches 9 bases. Trimming cost V 7 bases and J 5 bases; bases outside gene matches: 5. Germline lookup yields CDR1 SEHNR and CDR2 FQNEAQ (reference sequence). The CDR3 is 13 amino acids. As DNA, the CDR3 is TGTGCCAGCATGGACAGGGGCGGGACTGAAGCTTTCTTT. It codes for CASMDRGGTEAFF.

The sample holds many counts of this clonotype. The rearrangement uses TRBV7-6 and TRBJ2-1, with TRBD2 identical over 13 bases. The V gene's germline CDR1 is SGHVS and CDR2 FNYEAQ. CDR3 size: 14 residues. The J segment lost 7 bases and the V segment lost 8 bases, leaving 5 bases of the junction unmatched. The CDR3 reads CASGTSGGANEQFF. In DNA, the CDR3 is TGTGCCAGCGGAACTAGCGGGGGGGCGAATGAGCAGTTCTTC.

There are many counts of this clonotype. J is TRBJ1-3 and V is TRBV10-2; possible D gene TRBD1, 5 bases. The CDR3 is 15 amino acids. Looked up from germline, CDR1 is WSHSY and CDR2 is SAAADI. V lost 3 bases, J lost 0 bases, and 9 bases lay in between. CDR3 DNA sequence: TGCGCCAGCAGTGACATGGGACGCTCTGGAAACACCATATATTTT. It codes for CASSDMGRSGNTIYF.

This clonotype appeared many times. CDR3 region: CSAEPSREEETQYF. DNA for the CDR3: TGCAGTGCTGAGCCCTCTCGCGAGGAAGAGACCCAGTACTTC. V is TRBV20-1 and J is TRBJ2-5; no firm D call. The CDR3 sequence is 14 residues long. Germline CDR1 is DFQATT and CDR2 is SNEGSKA (reference sequence). V was pared by 5 bases and J by 3 bases, with 16 bases between.

The chain is built from TRBV7-2 and TRBJ2-7, with D unresolved. The CDR3 is 13 amino acids. With 5 bases removed from V and 2 bases from J, the gap between germline ends came to 10 bases. CDR1 is SGHTA, CDR2 FQGNSA, per germline. The CDR3 sequence is CASSITPTYEQYF. In nucleotides, the CDR3 is TGTGCCAGCAGCATAACTCCGACCTACGAGCAGTACTTC.

This clonotype showed up many times. CDR3 sequence reads: CASSPRGSGGYEQYF. CDR3 sequence (DNA): TGCGCCAGCAGCCCCCGTGGTAGCGGGGGGTACGAGCAGTACTTC. The chain employs TRBV5-1 and TRBJ2-7, with TRBD2 matching 10 bases. The CDR3 spans 15 residues. In germline, CDR1 is SGHRS, CDR2 YFSETQ. V lost 4 bases and J lost 4; bases outside the gene matches: 8.

The chain uses TRBV11-1 and TRBJ2-7, with D possibly matching TRBD1 (6 bases). Deletions cut 3 bases from V and 4 bases from J, with 13 bases between. The CDR3 covers 14 residues. Germline-derived CDR1 and CDR2 are SGHAT and FQDESV (reference sequence). The CDR3 sequence is CASSFGAGVYEQYF. CDR3 DNA sequence: TGTGCCAGCAGCTTTGGGGCAGGGGTGTACGAGCAGTACTTC. Based on the CDR3 plus reference TRBV11-1 and TRBJ2-7, the full variable domain is EAEVAQSPRYKITEKSQAVAFWCDPISGHATLYWYRQILGQGPELLVQFQDESVVDDSQLPKDRFSAERLKGVDSTLKIQPAELGDSAMYLCASSFGAGVYEQYFGPGTRLTVT.